The 30 T cell receptor beta chains in this list originate from one sample, sequenced in a study of T cell repertoires in ileal Crohn's disease. Produced via immunoSEQ multiplex PCR; TCRdb's table is partial and in-frame only. In the table there are approximately 12,000 clones, roughly four fifths of which are singletons. Sequenced material: ileal tissue. The receptor set was obtained from an adult with Crohn's disease.

This clone was found once. The gene calls are TRBV5-1 and TRBJ1-1; 7 bases match TRBD1. CDR3 size: 17 residues. Looked up from germline, CDR1 is SGHRS and CDR2 is YFSETQ. With V trimmed by 0 bases and J by 1 base, 9 bases remained unmatched. CDR3 coding DNA: TGCGCCAGCAGCTTGGCCCCTCCGGGACAGTCGAACACTGAAGCTTTCTTT. This translates into CASSLAPPGQSNTEAFF.

This clone turned up a few times. The chain uses TRBV7-2 and TRBJ2-7; D call uncertain. The germline V and J ends were trimmed by 6 bases and 0 bases, with 18 bases remaining between them. Germline CDR1 reads SGHTA; CDR2 reads FQGNSA. This CDR3 comprises 16 residues. The CDR3 sequence: CASSQTMKTASYEQYF. The CDR3 nucleotides read TGTGCCAGCAGTCAAACGATGAAGACTGCCTCCTACGAGCAGTACTTC.

This chain uses TRBV15 with TRBJ2-7, with D possibly TRBD2 on 5 matching bases. The CDR3 contains 16 residues. Trimming took off 1 base at V and 1 base at J, with 14 bases between the two ends. The germline V gene encodes CDR1 LNHNV and CDR2 YYDKDF (reference sequence). The CDR3 is CATSRGDGRGSYEQYF. The CDR3 coding sequence is TGTGCCACCAGCAGAGGTGACGGACGGGGATCCTACGAGCAGTACTTC.

V is TRBV11-2 and J is TRBJ2-2; the match to TRBD2 covers 8 bases. This CDR3 contains 15 residues. Trimming at V came to 5 bases and at J to 2 bases, leaving 4 bases not matched to a gene. Per germline, CDR1 SGHAT and CDR2 FQNNGV. The CDR3 loop is CASSRGLANTGELFF. Here the CDR3 DNA reads TGTGCCAGCAGCCGTGGACTAGCTAACACCGGGGAGCTGTTTTTT.

This chain uses TRBV5-1 with TRBJ1-2, with D uncertain. Germline CDR1 and CDR2: SGHRS and YFSETQ. The CDR3 consists of 14 residues. Trimming left V 0 bases short and J 0 bases short, with 6 bases between. CDR3 sequence reads: CASSLAEANYGYTF. In DNA form, the CDR3 reads TGCGCCAGCAGCTTGGCAGAGGCTAACTATGGCTACACCTTC.

Concerning this clone: Other DNA sequences in the sample encode the same CDR3. The rearrangement links TRBV7-9 to TRBJ1-2; 7 nucleotides line up with TRBD1. V trimming: 5 bases; J trimming: 5 bases; junction bases outside the gene matches: 8. The CDR3 spans 14 residues. Germline CDR1 is SEHNR and CDR2 is FQNEAQ (reference sequence). The CDR3 protein is CASSLEQGPYGYTF. DNA for the CDR3: TGTGCCAGCAGCCTGGAACAGGGGCCATATGGCTACACCTTC.

V is TRBV6-6 and J is TRBJ1-1; D ambiguous. The germline CDR1 and CDR2 sequences are MNHNY and SVGAGI (reference sequence). V was cut by 7 bases and J by 4 bases, with 10 bases left in between. The CDR3 has 12 residues. The CDR3 DNA reads TGTGCCAGCATCCTCCCAGGCACTGAAGCTTTCTTT. It yields the protein CASILPGTEAFF.

This clone has only one observation. The chain uses TRBV20-1 and TRBJ1-1; possibly TRBD1 for D (6 bases). V lost 1 base and J lost 11, with 11 bases in between. CDR1 and CDR2 from the germline V gene are DFQATT and SNEGSKA (reference sequence). CDR3 length: 11 residues. The CDR3 region has the DNA TGCAGTGCTAGAGCCTTGAGGGGGGCTTTCTTT. Encoded protein: CSARALRGAFF.

This clone has a single count. The chain employs TRBV30 and TRBJ1-1; TRBD1 matches 9 bases. Germline V gene data show CDR1 as GTSNPN and CDR2 as SVGIG (reference sequence). Trimming removed 7 bases from V and 1 base from J; junction bases left unmatched: 10. This CDR3 contains 15 residues. CDR3 coding DNA: TGTGCCTTGAACGAACCGGGACAGGGGAACACTGAAGCTTTCTTT. Translated: CALNEPGQGNTEAFF.

V usage is TRBV2 and J usage is TRBJ1-5, with D possibly TRBD1 on 6 matching bases. V shed 4 bases and J shed 4 bases, with 11 bases lying between them. This CDR3 has 14 residues. Germline V gene sequence: CDR1 SNHLY, CDR2 FYNNEI. CDR3 sequence reads: CASSGQGRNQPQHF. The CDR3, as DNA: TGTGCCAGCAGTGGTCAGGGGCGGAATCAGCCCCAGCATTTT.

The V call is TRBV19, the J call TRBJ2-3, with D hard to call. This CDR3 is built from 14 residues. In germline, CDR1 is LNHDA, CDR2 SQIVND (reference sequence). V dropped 1 base and J dropped 1 base, with 6 bases sitting between them. This CDR3 reads CASSIAGRTDTQYF. CDR3 nucleotide sequence: TGTGCCAGTAGTATAGCAGGTCGCACAGATACGCAGTATTTT.

By share, this clone ranks as medium-sized. The chain links TRBV10-3 to TRBJ2-7, with 7 positions matching TRBD1. The CDR3 extends over 12 amino acids. Germline CDR1 and CDR2: ENHRY and SYGVKD. V was clipped by 3 bases and J by 6 bases; unmatched bases: 2. CDR3 DNA sequence: TGTGCCATCAGTGAACAGGGGTCCGAGCAGTACTTC. Translated, it gives CAISEQGSEQYF.

This clone is judged medium-sized. The chain uses TRBV29-1 and TRBJ2-5, with 9 bases matching TRBD2. The germline V gene has CDR1 SQVTM and CDR2 ANQGSEA. V dropped 4 bases and J dropped 4; count of bases not matched to a gene: 1. The CDR3 has 12 residues. The CDR3 nucleotides read TGCAGCGTTGGGACTAGCGTAGAGACCCAGTACTTC. Encoded protein: CSVGTSVETQYF.

CDR3: CASSYSKQGPPQHF. The DNA of the CDR3 is TGTGCCAGCAGTTACTCGAAACAGGGGCCGCCCCAGCATTTT. This chain joins TRBV6-5 and TRBJ1-5; 7 bases align to TRBD1. This CDR3 contains 14 residues. Germline CDR1 MNHEY, CDR2 SVGAGI. The J segment lost 9 bases and the V segment lost 0 bases, leaving 5 bases of the junction unmatched.

Note on this clone: The junction shows a germline mismatch at one end, possibly a read error. J is TRBJ2-1 and V is TRBV5-8; TRBD1 aligns across 8 bases. Germline-derived CDR1 and CDR2 are SGHTS and YDEGEE. The length of the CDR3 is 17 residues. Written as DNA, the CDR3 is TGTGCCACCAGCTTGGAACCAGGGGGCCTTTCATACAATGAGCAGTTCTTC. Protein sequence: CATSLEPGGLSYNEQFF.

This rearrangement joins TRBV5-6 to TRBJ2-7; 8 bases map to TRBD1. Germline CDR1 SGHDT, CDR2 YYEEEE. This CDR3 is built from 16 residues. The ends lost 4 bases at V and 1 base at J; junction bases unmatched: 10. The CDR3 DNA sequence: TGTGCCAGCAGCAGAAGACAGGGGCACATTTCCTACGAGCAGTACTTC. This translates into CASSRRQGHISYEQYF.

V is TRBV30 and J is TRBJ1-6; D not resolved. The germline V and J ends were trimmed by 3 bases and 4 bases, with 10 bases remaining between them. Per the germline V gene, CDR1 is GTSNPN and CDR2 is SVGIG (reference sequence). CDR3 size: 14 residues. The CDR3 region is CAWSGWTYNSPLHF. In DNA, the CDR3 is TGTGCCTGGAGCGGGTGGACTTATAATTCACCCCTCCACTTT.

The chain has TRBV2 and TRBJ2-7; TRBD2 aligns across 7 bases. The CDR3 has 14 amino acids. Unmatched junction bases numbered 5, after V lost 3 bases and J lost 3 bases. Germline assignment: CDR1 SNHLY and CDR2 FYNNEI. CDR3 bases: TGTGCCAGCAGTGAGGACGGGGGGTACTACGAGCAGTACTTC. Encoded protein: CASSEDGGYYEQYF.

The chain uses TRBV27 and TRBJ2-7; 12 nucleotides agree with TRBD1. With 5 bases clipped from V and 3 bases from J, the junction kept 5 bases outside the gene matches. There are 15 residues in the CDR3. Per the germline V gene, CDR1 is MNHEY and CDR2 is SMNVEV (reference sequence). CDR3 protein: CASSPGTGGFYEQYF. The CDR3 coding sequence is TGTGCCAGCAGTCCCGGGACAGGGGGCTTCTACGAGCAGTACTTC.

The chain links TRBV11-1 to TRBJ1-6; D uncertain. CDR3 length equals 12 residues. The V gene's germline CDR1 is SGHAT and CDR2 FQDESV (reference sequence). V dropped 2 bases and J dropped 7 bases, with 3 bases sitting between them. In DNA form, the CDR3 reads TGTGCCAGCAGCTTACCGAATTCACCCCTCCACTTT. It yields the protein CASSLPNSPLHF. The complete variable domain, with remaining parts taken from reference TRBV11-1 and TRBJ1-6, reads EAEVAQSPRYKITEKSQAVAFWCDPISGHATLYWYRQILGQGPELLVQFQDESVVDDSQLPKDRFSAERLKGVDSTLKIQPAELGDSAMYLCASSLPNSPLHFGNGTRLTVT.

The chain couples TRBV5-6 to TRBJ1-2, with D unresolved. This CDR3 has 15 amino acids. Deletions cut 0 bases from V and 4 bases from J, with 13 bases between. CDR1 is SGHDT, CDR2 YYEEEE, per germline. In DNA, the CDR3 is TGTGCCAGCAGCTTGGGACAACTCCAATTCTATGGCTACACCTTC. Amino acid sequence: CASSLGQLQFYGYTF.

This rearrangement joins TRBV9 to TRBJ2-1, with 9 bases fitting TRBD2. The CDR3 spans 14 residues. After removal of 2 bases from V and 9 bases from J, the junction contained 6 bases not matched to a gene. The germline V gene has CDR1 SGDLS and CDR2 YYNGEE. DNA of the CDR3: TGTGCCAGCAGCGTCAGACTAGCGGCGGGTGAGCAGTTCTTC. Encoded protein: CASSVRLAAGEQFF.

The CDR3 reads CASSDRGHRQPQHF. The CDR3 region has the DNA TGTGCCAGCAGTGACAGGGGGCATAGGCAGCCCCAGCATTTT. The chain is built from TRBV6-1 and TRBJ1-5; 8 positions agree with TRBD1. CDR1 is MNHNS and CDR2 is SASEGT in the germline V gene. Trimming at V came to 3 bases and at J to 7 bases, leaving 5 bases not matched to a gene. This CDR3 spans 14 amino acids.

This sequence joins TRBV19 and TRBJ2-2; tentatively, D is TRBD1 (5 bases). V was shortened by 5 bases and J by 6 bases, with 16 bases between the two germline ends. This CDR3 spans 15 amino acids. Germline assignment: CDR1 LNHDA and CDR2 SQIVND (reference sequence). Here the CDR3 DNA reads TGTGCCAGTAGTGAGGTTAGCAGGGAAGCCGGGGAGCTGTTTTTT. Its translation: CASSEVSREAGELFF.

The V call is TRBV5-4, the J call TRBJ1-2, with a tentative D call TRBD1 (6 bases). Germline CDR1 is SGHNT and CDR2 is YYREEE (reference sequence). Trimming cost V 3 bases and J 8 bases, with 14 bases left between them. The CDR3 spans 13 residues. CDR3 amino acids: CASSSGGRDGYTF. CDR3 nucleotides: TGTGCCAGCAGCTCGGGGGGCAGGGACGGCTACACCTTC.

DNA for the CDR3: TGCGCCAGCAGTGACCCCGGGGGCGGGAGGTCCTACGAGCAGTACTTC. Translating it yields CASSDPGGGRSYEQYF. V and J are TRBV10-2 and TRBJ2-7; TRBD2 matches at 8 bases. J gave up 1 base and V 3 bases, and 8 bases lay outside the gene matches. Per the germline V gene, CDR1 is WSHSY and CDR2 is SAAADI. This CDR3 region has 16 residues.

The V gene is TRBV11-2, the J gene TRBJ1-5, with TRBD1 identical over 8 bases. Germline V gives CDR1 SGHAT, CDR2 FQNNGV. This CDR3 has 15 residues. J lost 4 bases, V lost 5 bases, and 7 bases had no gene match. The CDR3 DNA reads as TGTGCCAGCAGCACCACAGGGGGTTTAAATCAGCCCCAGCATTTT. It codes for CASSTTGGLNQPQHF.

This clone was counted between two and nine times. The chain couples TRBV7-9 to TRBJ1-1; 11 nucleotides align to TRBD1. The CDR3 extends over 15 amino acids. J was trimmed by 4 bases and V by 5 bases; bases with no gene match: 6. Looked up from germline, CDR1 is SEHNR and CDR2 is FQNEAQ (reference sequence). CDR3 nucleotides: TGTGCCAGCAGCGTCTTGGGGACAGGGGGCACTGAAGCTTTCTTT. It codes for CASSVLGTGGTEAFF. Complete variable domain (other parts from reference TRBV7-9 and TRBJ1-1): DTGVSQNPRHKITKRGQNVTFRCDPISEHNRLYWYRQTLGQGPEFLTYFQNEAQLEKSRLLSDRFSAERPKGSFSTLEIQRTEQGDSAMYLCASSVLGTGGTEAFFGQGTRLTVV.

V gene TRBV7-9 combines with J gene TRBJ1-1; weak D call: TRBD1 (6 bases). Trimming removed 3 bases from V and 5 bases from J, with 7 bases in between. The CDR3 runs 12 residues. Germline assignment: CDR1 SEHNR and CDR2 FQNEAQ (reference sequence). The CDR3 nucleotides are TGTGCCAGCAGCTTTCAGGGGACTGAAGCTTTCTTT. Protein: CASSFQGTEAFF.

This chain joins TRBV7-2 and TRBJ2-2; 7 nucleotides agree with TRBD1. Germline CDR1 and CDR2: SGHTA and FQGNSA. The CDR3 length is 14 residues. Trimming at V came to 4 bases and at J to 1 base, leaving 0 bases not matched to a gene. The CDR3 nucleotides are TGTGCCAGCAGCTGGACAGGGAACACCGGGGAGCTGTTTTTT. Its translation: CASSWTGNTGELFF.